The 27 T cell receptor beta chains listed next were all sequenced from one sample in a study of regulatory T cells in long-lasting Graves disease (dated by TCRdb to the early 2020s). Libraries were built with multiplex PCR. Instrument on record: Illumina HiSeq 4000. iRepertoire HTBI primers and Arm-PCR amplification of CDR3 regions were used to construct TCR beta libraries. TCRdb took the public reads, trimmed them with fastp at Q25, ran MiXCR for clone calling and kept in-frame beta chains. Entries that share a CDR3 protein sequence are merged under the most common genes and DNA. This sample holds 510,000 or so distinct CDR3 sequences; around 12% were observed only once. More than 8% of the sample lies in the top ten. Interpreted using the paper, the time point label stands for: newly diagnosed GD, antithyroid drugs for less than 3 months. For both TCR sequencing and RNA sequencing, RNA was extracted from PBMCs in TRIzol.

These data were likewise used in another study, on T cells in Graves' hyperthyroidism and ophthalmopathy.

The source material was peripheral blood mononuclear cells (PBMCs), sampled at new diagnosis, from a patient treated with antithyroid drugs. All receptors come from a woman aged 25 to 45 with Graves disease. Donor details come from another sample of the same person, matched by shared clones.

With respect to this clonotype: This likely traces to a read error, being one base from a far larger clone. The chain combines TRBV11-2 with TRBJ2-7; 7 bases match TRBD2. Germline V gene data show CDR1 as SGHAT and CDR2 as FQNNGV. There are 16 residues in the CDR3. V trimming: 3 bases; J trimming: 7 bases; junction bases outside the gene matches: 15. CDR3 amino acids: CASSLSGASGYNEQYF. The CDR3 DNA follows: TGTGCCAGCAGCTTGAGCGGGGCAAGCGGGTACAATGAGCAGTACTTC.

This clonotype was observed many times. The chain combines TRBV2 with TRBJ1-4; TRBD1 matches 11 bases. This CDR3 region has 14 residues. With 7 bases clipped from V and 7 bases from J, the junction kept 5 bases outside the gene matches. Germline CDR1 is SNHLY and CDR2 is FYNNEI. CDR3 in amino acids: CASTGQGASEKLFF. As DNA, the CDR3 is TGTGCCAGCACCGGACAGGGGGCATCTGAAAAACTGTTTTTT.

This clonotype was counted only a few times. This may be a read error, as it is one base from a much larger clone. V is TRBV7-2 and J is TRBJ2-5; weak D call: TRBD2 (6 bases). Trimming left V 0 bases short and J 6 bases short, with 14 bases between. Germline loops: CDR1 SGHTA, CDR2 FQGNSA. The CDR3 is 15 residues long. The DNA of the CDR3 is TGTGCCAGCAGCTTAGCGTCGGCTAGCGTACAGACCCAGTACTTC. Amino acids: CASSLASASVQTQYF.

This clonotype has only a few counts. The conserved phenylalanine or tryptophan normally closing the CDR3 is absent here, so this likely arose from a read error. V is TRBV11-2 and J is TRBJ1-3; D unresolved. Germline-derived CDR1 and CDR2 are SGHAT and FQNNGV. V lost 7 bases, J lost 5 bases, and 6 bases lay in between. The CDR3 extends over 11 amino acids. In DNA form, the CDR3 reads TGTGCCAGCACATATCGAAACACCATATATCTT. It is translated as CASTYRNTIYL.

The genes are TRBV4-2 and TRBJ2-1; possibly TRBD2 for D (6 bases). Germline V gives CDR1 LGHNA, CDR2 YNFKEQ. Trimming removed 1 base from V and 4 bases from J, with 11 bases in between. This CDR3 has 15 amino acids. This chain's CDR3 is CASSQASGLYNEQFF. The CDR3 region has the DNA TGTGCCAGCAGCCAAGCCAGCGGGCTTTACAATGAGCAGTTCTTC.

This chain links TRBV9 with TRBJ2-1; 9 bases align to TRBD1. Germline-derived CDR1 and CDR2 are SGDLS and YYNGEE. CDR3 length equals 19 residues. V gave up 1 base and J gave up 1 base; unmatched junction bases: 12. The CDR3 nucleotides are TGTGCCAGCAGCGTAACAGGGGGCACAGGCCCGAGGTCCTACAATGAGCAGTTCTTC. Translated: CASSVTGGTGPRSYNEQFF.

At least ten counts were recorded for this clonotype. V and J are TRBV27 and TRBJ1-2, with 9 positions matching TRBD1. The germline gives CDR1 MNHEY, CDR2 SMNVEV (reference sequence). The CDR3 spans 17 residues. J was trimmed by 4 bases and V by 6 bases; bases with no gene match: 15. CDR3 region: CASSPPGQGFYFYGYTF. DNA for the CDR3: TGTGCCAGCAGCCCTCCGGGACAGGGTTTTTACTTCTATGGCTACACCTTC.

This chain connects TRBV7-2 to TRBJ2-5; D may be TRBD1 or TRBD2 (6 bases each). Trimming took 1 base from V and 5 from J, leaving 11 bases between them. Looked up from germline, CDR1 is SGHTA and CDR2 is FQGNSA. This CDR3 is 14 amino acids long. The CDR3 here is CASSLVTGAETQYF. In DNA form, the CDR3 reads TGTGCCAGCAGCTTAGTGACGGGGGCCGAGACCCAGTACTTC.

This clonotype was detected a few times. CDR3 amino acids: CASSFFGGTEAFF. CDR3 coding DNA: TGTGCCAGCAGTTTTTTCGGGGGGACTGAAGCTTTCTTT. The chain employs TRBV28 and TRBJ1-1; perhaps TRBD1 as D (5 bases). CDR3 length equals 13 residues. Germline V CDR1 and CDR2: MDHEN, SYDVKM. Trimming shortened V by 3 bases and J by 5 bases, and 10 bases separated the two germline ends.

Here the CDR3 DNA reads TGCGCCACCGGGACTCCCCACACAGATACGCAGTATTTT. This translates into CATGTPHTDTQYF. The V and J genes are TRBV10-2 and TRBJ2-3, with a possible D match to TRBD2 (6 bases). Germline CDR1 reads WSHSY; CDR2 reads SAAADI. The CDR3 covers 13 residues. V was shortened by 10 bases and J by 2 bases, with 13 bases between the two germline ends.

This clonotype was observed many times. The rearrangement joins TRBV2 to TRBJ2-5; 7 positions match TRBD2. This CDR3 contains 15 residues. The ends lost 8 bases at V and 4 bases at J; junction bases unmatched: 13. Germline values: CDR1 SNHLY, CDR2 FYNNEI. The CDR3 nucleotides read TGTGCCAGCTCCTCGGACGTAGCGGGCGGAGAGACCCAGTACTTC. This codes for CASSSDVAGGETQYF.

This clonotype occurred a few times. The CDR3 reads CASSLAVWQQNTGELFF. The CDR3 DNA follows: TGTGCCAGCAGCTTGGCTGTTTGGCAGCAGAACACCGGGGAGCTGTTTTTT. This chain uses TRBV5-6 with TRBJ2-2, with D unclear. There are 17 residues in the CDR3. Germline V gene sequence: CDR1 SGHDT, CDR2 YYEEEE. V was pared by 0 bases and J by 1 base, with 13 bases between.

This clonotype came up a few times. The chain employs TRBV7-8 and TRBJ1-5; D uncertain. V was trimmed by 4 bases and J by 2 bases, leaving 9 bases between them. Germline-derived CDR1 and CDR2 are SGHVS and FQNEAQ. The CDR3 loop spans 14 amino acids. The CDR3 DNA reads TGTGCCAGCAGCTCCCCTAGGGGCAATCAGCCCCAGCATTTT. Its protein product is CASSSPRGNQPQHF.

In its sample, this clonotype was seen many times. This sequence joins TRBV28 and TRBJ2-1; D is possibly TRBD2 (6 bases). Trimming stripped 7 bases from V and 4 bases from J, with 20 bases between. From germline, CDR1 is MDHEN and CDR2 SYDVKM. The CDR3 loop spans 16 amino acids. In DNA, the CDR3 is TGTGCCAGCACGAGGACGGCGGGATCCTTATACAATGAGCAGTTCTTC. Amino acids: CASTRTAGSLYNEQFF.

This clonotype appeared a few times. V and J are TRBV7-2 and TRBJ2-6; 7 nucleotides line up with TRBD2. The trim removed 7 bases at V and 0 bases at J, leaving 6 bases unmatched. This CDR3 is built from 16 residues. Germline assignment: CDR1 SGHTA and CDR2 FQGNSA. The CDR3 is CASTGGSHSGANVLTF. The CDR3 DNA follows: TGTGCCAGCACCGGGGGGTCGCACTCTGGGGCCAACGTCCTGACTTTC.

This clonotype was detected many times. The DNA for the CDR3 is TGCAGTGCTAGTGGGGGGCAGTTTAGTCAGCCCCAGCATTTT. Its translation: CSASGGQFSQPQHF. This sequence joins TRBV20-1 and TRBJ1-5; tentative D call: TRBD1 (6 bases). The length of the CDR3 is 14 residues. Per germline, CDR1 DFQATT and CDR2 SNEGSKA (reference sequence). Between the trimmed V and J ends, which lost 3 bases and 6 bases, there was a span of 15 bases.

The V call is TRBV7-2, the J call TRBJ2-7; tentatively, D is TRBD2 (7 bases). Per the germline V gene, CDR1 is SGHTA and CDR2 is FQGNSA. With 5 bases removed from V and 4 bases from J, the gap between germline ends came to 18 bases. There are 15 residues in the CDR3. CDR3 sequence: CASSAREGGLYEQYF. The CDR3 region has the DNA TGTGCCAGCAGCGCCAGAGAAGGGGGACTATACGAGCAGTACTTC.

The chain is built from TRBV12-3 or TRBV12-4 and TRBJ1-5; D remains ambiguous. This CDR3 is 14 amino acids long. With 3 bases removed from V and 5 bases from J, the gap between germline ends came to 11 bases. The chain's CDR3 is CASSFLRSYQPQHF. Here the CDR3 DNA reads TGTGCCAGCAGTTTTTTGCGTTCCTATCAGCCCCAGCATTTT.

This clonotype came up a few times. The chain uses TRBV7-2 and TRBJ2-1, with no clear D. In germline, CDR1 is SGHTA, CDR2 FQGNSA. Trimming left V 1 base short and J 14 bases short, with 12 bases between. This CDR3 region has 12 residues. The CDR3 DNA is TGTGCCAGCAGCTTAGATGGTAGTCTGAAGTTCTTC. Translating it yields CASSLDGSLKFF.

This clonotype turned up a few times. The chain is built from TRBV7-6 and TRBJ2-1; 7 bases match TRBD2. From germline, CDR1 is SGHVS and CDR2 FNYEAQ. The V gene end was trimmed by 5 bases and the J gene end by 8 bases; junction bases not matched to a gene: 18. The CDR3 extends over 17 amino acids. The CDR3 sequence is CASSLVGWRENGDEQFF. For the CDR3, the DNA is TGTGCCAGCAGCCTAGTCGGGTGGCGGGAGAACGGCGATGAGCAGTTCTTC.

This clonotype was observed many times. The V gene is TRBV7-3, the J gene TRBJ2-1, with TRBD2 identical over 8 bases. The CDR3 covers 16 residues. Germline CDR1 reads SGHTA; CDR2 reads FQGTGA. V shed 5 bases, J shed 0 bases, and the junction held 6 bases outside the gene matches. CDR3 residues: CASSLKRESSYNEQFF. The CDR3 nucleotides are TGTGCCAGCAGCCTGAAGCGGGAGAGCTCCTACAATGAGCAGTTCTTC.

This clonotype was counted ten times or more. V and J are TRBV12-3 or TRBV12-4 and TRBJ2-2; 11 bases are shared with TRBD2. The CDR3 is 16 residues long. J lost 7 bases, V lost 4 bases, and 8 bases had no gene match. CDR3 sequence reads: CASSYVAGGPVGELFF. CDR3 sequence (DNA): TGTGCCAGCAGTTATGTAGCGGGAGGGCCAGTCGGGGAGCTGTTTTTT.

This clonotype was seen ten or more times. This chain joins TRBV6-5 and TRBJ2-1, with 11 bases fitting TRBD2. Per the germline V gene, CDR1 is MNHEY and CDR2 is SVGAGI. V lost 2 bases and J lost 4; bases outside the gene matches: 7. The CDR3 has 17 amino acids. The CDR3 DNA reads TGTGCCAGCAGTTACCTCGGGACTAGCGGACTTTACAATGAGCAGTTCTTC. It specifies CASSYLGTSGLYNEQFF.

This sequence joins TRBV7-2 and TRBJ1-4, with D possibly matching TRBD1 (5 bases). Trimming took 5 bases from V and 5 from J, leaving 15 bases between them. Germline V gives CDR1 SGHTA, CDR2 FQGNSA. The CDR3 runs 15 residues. CDR3 DNA: TGTGCCAGCAGCCGTATGCCCGGGGCAAATGAAAAACTGTTTTTT. This codes for CASSRMPGANEKLFF.

Only a few counts were recorded for this clonotype. The rearrangement links TRBV7-9 to TRBJ2-1, with TRBD1 matching 9 bases. Germline V gene lookup returns CDR1 SEHNR and CDR2 FQNEAQ (reference sequence). V was clipped by 5 bases and J by 5 bases; unmatched bases: 4. The CDR3 is made up of 14 amino acids. CDR3 in amino acids: CASSIRDRDNEQFF. The CDR3 DNA reads as TGTGCCAGCAGCATCCGGGACAGGGACAATGAGCAGTTCTTC.

This clonotype was counted at least ten times. This chain links TRBV12-3 or TRBV12-4 with TRBJ1-2; D not resolved. CDR3 length: 14 residues. The germline V and J ends were trimmed by 2 bases and 5 bases, with 12 bases remaining between them. CDR3 in DNA: TGTGCCAGCAGTTTATACAGAGCTGGGTATGGCTACACCTTC. Its translation is CASSLYRAGYGYTF.

This clonotype appeared many times. The chain combines TRBV5-1 with TRBJ2-3; 11 bases are a match to TRBD1. Trimming took 4 bases from V and 7 from J; bases not matched to a gene: 2. Germline V lookup: CDR1 SGHRS, CDR2 YFSETQ. The CDR3 sequence is 13 residues long. In nucleotides, the CDR3 is TGCGCCAGCAGCCTGGACAGGGGGCATACGCAGTATTTT. Protein product: CASSLDRGHTQYF.